These 29 T cell receptor beta chains originate from one sample sequenced in a study of T cell responses to AZD1222 COVID-19 vaccine. Produced via immunoSEQ multiplex PCR; TCRdb's table is partial and in-frame only. Of 120,000 or so clones in the sample, 88% were seen once. The source was peripheral blood, collected on day 0 of AZD1222 vaccination. The origin of the receptors is an adult in good health.

This chain joins TRBV27 and TRBJ1-5; no reliable D call. The CDR3 has 13 residues. CDR1 MNHEY and CDR2 SMNVEV come from the germline V gene (reference sequence). V was cut by 2 bases and J by 4 bases, with 6 bases left in between. The CDR3 nucleotides are TGTGCCAGCAGTTTAGGATTTAATCAGCCCCAGCATTTT. This sequence encodes CASSLGFNQPQHF.

The J gene is TRBJ1-1, the V gene TRBV13; 7 nucleotides align to TRBD1. The J segment lost 3 bases and the V segment lost 2 bases, leaving 3 bases of the junction unmatched. The CDR3 extends over 14 amino acids. Germline V gives CDR1 PRHDT, CDR2 FYEKMQ (reference sequence). Here the CDR3 DNA reads TGTGCCAGCAGCTTAAGACAGGGTGACACTGAAGCTTTCTTT. It codes for CASSLRQGDTEAFF.

V gene TRBV24-1 combines with J gene TRBJ1-6; D is ambiguous. The CDR3 is 15 amino acids. Germline V lookup: CDR1 KGHDR, CDR2 SFDVKD. V lost 2 bases and J 14 bases, leaving 18 bases between the germline ends. The CDR3 DNA sequence: TGTGCCACCAGTGATTCGCAGGACCCGGACTGGGCCCTCCACTTT. This codes for CATSDSQDPDWALHF.

The gene calls are TRBV5-1 and TRBJ1-1; TRBD1 agrees at 11 bases. This CDR3 spans 15 amino acids. CDR1 and CDR2 from the germline V gene are SGHRS and YFSETQ. Trimming removed 4 bases from V and 1 base from J; junction bases left unmatched: 3. The CDR3 region has the DNA TGCGCCAGCAGCCCTGGACAGGGGGCGAACACTGAAGCTTTCTTT. Translated, it gives CASSPGQGANTEAFF.

The chain couples TRBV5-4 to TRBJ1-6; D ambiguous. The V end was cut by 0 bases, the J end by 14 bases, with 12 bases between. The germline gives CDR1 SGHNT, CDR2 YYREEE (reference sequence). The CDR3 runs 13 residues. Here the CDR3 DNA reads TGTGCCAGCAGCTTGGGGGTTTTGGCATCCCTCCACTTT. Residues: CASSLGVLASLHF.

CDR3 nucleotide sequence: TGCGCCAGCAGCTTTAAGGCGGGGAACACTGAAGCTTTCTTT. This translates into CASSFKAGNTEAFF. The rearrangement links TRBV5-1 to TRBJ1-1; D is unresolved. The CDR3 runs 14 residues. Germline-derived CDR1 and CDR2 are SGHRS and YFSETQ. Trimming cost V 2 bases and J 1 base, with 9 bases left between them.

V usage is TRBV7-2 and J usage is TRBJ1-4, with a possible D match to TRBD1 (6 bases). The CDR3 sequence is 15 residues long. Trimming took off 6 bases at V and 2 bases at J, with 13 bases between the two ends. The germline gives CDR1 SGHTA, CDR2 FQGNSA. CDR3 region: CASSFRGGTNEKLFF. The CDR3 DNA sequence: TGTGCCAGCAGTTTCAGGGGAGGGACTAATGAAAAACTGTTTTTT.

This chain connects TRBV7-2 to TRBJ2-5, with no clear D. The CDR3 runs to 11 residues. V lost 6 bases and J 2 bases, leaving 4 bases between the germline ends. Looked up from germline, CDR1 is SGHTA and CDR2 is FQGNSA. CDR3 amino acids: CASSPQETQYF. DNA for the CDR3: TGTGCCAGCAGTCCACAAGAGACCCAGTACTTC.

This clone has only one observation. V is TRBV6-4 and J is TRBJ2-7; possibly TRBD1 or TRBD2 for D (5 bases each). Deletions cut 5 bases from V and 3 bases from J, with 11 bases between. The germline gives CDR1 MRHNA, CDR2 SNTAGT. This CDR3 is built from 13 residues. CDR3 coding DNA: TGTGCCAGCAGTACCCGGGACCTCTACGAGCAGTACTTC. This encodes CASSTRDLYEQYF.

The chain uses TRBV5-1 and TRBJ2-4, with a tentative D call TRBD2 (5 bases). Trimming shortened V by 4 bases and J by 3 bases, and 14 bases separated the two germline ends. CDR1 and CDR2 from the germline V gene are SGHRS and YFSETQ. The CDR3 contains 15 residues. The DNA for the CDR3 is TGCGCCAGCAGCCGGGCCTTCCGGGACAAAAACATTCAGTACTTC. Amino acids: CASSRAFRDKNIQYF.

V and J are TRBV6-5 and TRBJ2-7; D is uncertain. The CDR3 covers 14 residues. V was pared by 2 bases and J by 4 bases, with 12 bases between. Germline lookup yields CDR1 MNHEY and CDR2 SVGAGI. In DNA, the CDR3 is TGTGCCAGCAGTTACAAGAGAGGCTGGTACGAGCAGTACTTC. Encoded protein: CASSYKRGWYEQYF.

For the CDR3, the DNA is TGTGCCAGCAGCTTACAGCATCCGGGACAGGGAGCGATGCCCTACTTC. It is translated as CASSLQHPGQGAMPYF. This sequence joins TRBV7-6 and TRBJ2-7; 9 bases map to TRBD1. Trimming removed 2 bases from V and 13 bases from J; junction bases left unmatched: 18. Per the germline V gene, CDR1 is SGHVS and CDR2 is FNYEAQ. CDR3 length: 16 amino acids.

The chain employs TRBV27 and TRBJ1-4; D possibly corresponds to TRBD1 (6 bases). This CDR3 comprises 15 residues. Germline values: CDR1 MNHEY, CDR2 SMNVEV (reference sequence). The germline V and J ends were trimmed by 8 bases and 5 bases, with 18 bases remaining between them. The CDR3 reads CASGSSGQPNEKLFF. The DNA of the CDR3 is TGTGCCAGCGGGTCTTCAGGACAGCCCAATGAAAAACTGTTTTTT.

The rearrangement joins TRBV5-1 to TRBJ2-2, with 7 bases matching TRBD1. CDR1 and CDR2 (germline): SGHRS, YFSETQ. V lost 4 bases, J lost 5 bases, and 11 bases stayed unmatched. CDR3 length: 16 amino acids. The CDR3 is CASSAQTGIKTGELFF. In DNA form, the CDR3 reads TGCGCCAGCAGCGCACAGACAGGGATTAAAACCGGGGAGCTGTTTTTT.

This sequence joins TRBV10-1 and TRBJ1-1, with D unclear. The CDR3 runs 14 residues. The germline V and J ends were trimmed by 6 bases and 1 base, with 12 bases remaining between them. Per germline, CDR1 WNHNN and CDR2 SYGVQD (reference sequence). CDR3 nucleotides: TGCGCCAGCAGCCCCGGGAGATCGAACACTGAAGCTTTCTTT. This codes for CASSPGRSNTEAFF.

Only one count was recorded for this clone. The genes are TRBV4-3 and TRBJ2-1; perhaps D is TRBD1 or TRBD2 (5 bases each). The germline V gene encodes CDR1 LGHNA and CDR2 YSLEER. The CDR3 length is 20 residues. The V end lost 1 base, the J end lost 7 bases, and 29 bases lay between the germline ends. CDR3 loop: CASSQASWSPGPSLGNEQFF. Written as DNA, the CDR3 is TGCGCCAGCAGCCAAGCTAGCTGGTCCCCGGGACCTTCGCTGGGGAATGAGCAGTTCTTC.

The V gene is TRBV9, the J gene TRBJ2-7, with a possible D match to TRBD1 (6 bases). CDR3 length: 15 amino acids. With 4 bases removed from V and 4 bases from J, the gap between germline ends came to 18 bases. Germline values: CDR1 SGDLS, CDR2 YYNGEE. CDR3 coding DNA: TGTGCCAGCAGCACCCGGACAGAGGGACGTTACGAGCAGTACTTC. It translates to CASSTRTEGRYEQYF. The variable domain in full, with the rest retrieved from reference TRBV9 and TRBJ2-7, is DSGVTQTPKHLITATGQRVTLRCSPRSGDLSVYWYQQSLDQGLQFLIQYYNGEERAKGNILERFSAQQFPDLHSELNLSSLELGDSALYFCASSTRTEGRYEQYFGPGTRLTVT.

This chain uses TRBV18 with TRBJ1-1, with TRBD1 identical over 10 bases. CDR3 size: 15 residues. J was trimmed by 4 bases and V by 4 bases; bases with no gene match: 6. Germline V gene sequence: CDR1 KGHSH, CDR2 LQKENI. The CDR3 DNA sequence: TGTGCCAGCTCACAGACAGGGGGCGCGGGCACTGAAGCTTTCTTT. The encoded protein is CASSQTGGAGTEAFF.

The J gene is TRBJ1-5, the V gene TRBV18; unclear D gene. Per the germline V gene, CDR1 is KGHSH and CDR2 is LQKENI. The CDR3 spans 15 residues. V gave up 4 bases and J gave up 0 bases, with 10 bases separating them. Here the CDR3 reads CASSLRQYSNQPQHF. CDR3 nucleotides: TGTGCCAGCTCACTGCGGCAGTATAGCAATCAGCCCCAGCATTTT.

The V and J genes are TRBV2 and TRBJ2-5, with D possibly TRBD1 on 6 matching bases. CDR1 and CDR2 from the germline V gene are SNHLY and FYNNEI. The CDR3 runs to 14 residues. Between the trimmed V and J ends, which lost 6 bases and 0 bases, there was a span of 11 bases. Written as DNA, the CDR3 is TGTGCCAGCAGCGCAGGGACATACCAAGAGACCCAGTACTTC. Its protein product is CASSAGTYQETQYF. The full variable domain, rest sourced from reference TRBV2 and TRBJ2-5, is EPEVTQTPSHQVTQMGQEVILRCVPISNHLYFYWYRQILGQKVEFLVSFYNNEISEKSEIFDDQFSVERPDGSNFTLKIRSTKLEDSAMYFCASSAGTYQETQYFGPGTRLLVL.

The V and J genes are TRBV9 and TRBJ2-1; D gene uncertain. The CDR3 spans 18 residues. With 0 bases removed from V and 0 bases from J, the gap between germline ends came to 16 bases. Germline V gene data show CDR1 as SGDLS and CDR2 as YYNGEE. The CDR3 is CASSVGAEPPRSYNEQFF. DNA of the CDR3: TGTGCCAGCAGCGTAGGGGCGGAACCACCGCGCTCCTACAATGAGCAGTTCTTC.

The chain combines TRBV2 with TRBJ1-2; 9 bases are shared with TRBD1. CDR3 length: 15 amino acids. Germline assignment: CDR1 SNHLY and CDR2 FYNNEI. The trim removed 5 bases at V and 4 bases at J, leaving 8 bases unmatched. The CDR3 protein is CASSSRTGVTYGYTF. The CDR3 DNA is TGTGCCAGCAGTTCGAGGACAGGGGTCACCTATGGCTACACCTTC.

V and J are TRBV6-1 and TRBJ1-2; D unclear. V dropped 0 bases and J dropped 8 bases, with 10 bases sitting between them. Germline CDR1 reads MNHNS; CDR2 reads SASEGT. CDR3 length equals 13 residues. DNA of the CDR3: TGTGCCAGCAGTGAAGCAGAGGGTTCGGGCTACACCTTC. This codes for CASSEAEGSGYTF.

V is TRBV5-5 and J is TRBJ2-7; possible D gene TRBD1, 5 bases. Germline-derived CDR1 and CDR2 are SGHKS and YYEKEE (reference sequence). CDR3 length equals 14 residues. V was shortened by 0 bases and J by 2 bases, with 9 bases between the two germline ends. The CDR3 spells CASSLDQGTYEQYF. DNA for the CDR3: TGTGCCAGCAGCTTGGACCAGGGTACCTACGAGCAGTACTTC.

The chain has TRBV7-7 and TRBJ1-6; 8 nucleotides match TRBD1. CDR1 is SSHAT and CDR2 is FNYEAQ in the germline V gene (reference sequence). V lost 5 bases to trimming and J lost 5 bases; unmatched junction nucleotides: 8. The CDR3 totals 16 residues. The CDR3 sequence: CASSLQGVRDNSPLHF. Here the CDR3 DNA reads TGTGCCAGCAGCCTACAGGGGGTACGGGATAATTCACCCCTCCACTTT.

The chain is built from TRBV6-6 and TRBJ2-2; 7 bases agree with TRBD1. CDR1 and CDR2 from the germline V gene are MNHNY and SVGAGI (reference sequence). Trimming removed 8 bases from V and 6 bases from J; junction bases left unmatched: 3. This CDR3 has 12 amino acids. CDR3 bases: TGTGCCAGCCCGACAGGGCCCGGGGAGCTGTTTTTT. Its translation: CASPTGPGELFF.

The chain carries TRBV5-4 and TRBJ2-7; D could derive from TRBD1 or TRBD2 (6 bases each). CDR3 length: 15 amino acids. V gave up 4 bases and J gave up 6 bases, with 20 bases separating them. CDR1 and CDR2 from the germline V gene are SGHNT and YYREEE (reference sequence). CDR3 in DNA: TGTGCCAGCAGCCCCGGAGGCAGGGGAGGCTTCGAGCAGTACTTC. Amino acids: CASSPGGRGGFEQYF. The full variable domain, in which reference TRBV5-4 and TRBJ2-7 provide the parts outside the CDR3, is ETGVTQSPTHLIKTRGQQVTLRCSSQSGHNTVSWYQQALGQGPQFIFQYYREEENGRGNFPPRFSGLQFPNYSSELNVNALELDDSALYLCASSPGGRGGFEQYFGPGTRLTVT.

This chain connects TRBV10-3 to TRBJ1-5; D might be TRBD1 (5 bases). The CDR3 runs to 12 residues. Germline CDR1 is ENHRY and CDR2 is SYGVKD. V was shortened by 10 bases and J by 1 base, with 8 bases between the two germline ends. CDR3 sequence: CATAGSNQPQHF. DNA of the CDR3: TGTGCCACTGCAGGGAGCAATCAGCCCCAGCATTTT.

The V call is TRBV5-4, the J call TRBJ2-7; 10 bases are shared with TRBD2. Germline values: CDR1 SGHNT, CDR2 YYREEE (reference sequence). Germline trimming cut 4 bases from V and 2 bases from J; bases unmatched to any gene: 6. The CDR3 covers 15 residues. The CDR3 loop is CASSHKREGPYEQYF. The CDR3 DNA follows: TGTGCCAGCAGCCATAAGCGGGAGGGTCCCTACGAGCAGTACTTC. Full variable domain (rest looked up from reference TRBV5-4 and TRBJ2-7): ETGVTQSPTHLIKTRGQQVTLRCSSQSGHNTVSWYQQALGQGPQFIFQYYREEENGRGNFPPRFSGLQFPNYSSELNVNALELDDSALYLCASSHKREGPYEQYFGPGTRLTVT.